These 10 T cell receptor beta chains share one sample of origin, sequenced in a study of cytomegalovirus exposure and HLA in healthy donors. The PCR had 60 Vbeta and 13 Jbeta primers. Generated by immunoSEQ multiplex PCR, the TCRdb table keeps only in-frame clones and is missing some. This repertoire shows about 140,000 clones, over 75% found once; its top ten account for approximately 1.8%. Source material: PBMCs. The source of these receptors is a man aged 35-49 years in good health and CMV-seronegative.

This clone was recorded only once. The chain couples TRBV9 to TRBJ1-2, with D perhaps matching TRBD1 (5 bases). The CDR3 has 14 amino acids. Trimming pared 2 bases from V and 2 bases from J, leaving 10 bases between. The germline gives CDR1 SGDLS, CDR2 YYNGEE. CDR3 amino acids: CASSVDDRNYGYTF. CDR3 nucleotides: TGTGCCAGCAGCGTTGATGACAGAAACTATGGCTACACCTTC.

This chain links TRBV10-3 with TRBJ2-1; 9 nucleotides agree with TRBD2. CDR1 is ENHRY and CDR2 is SYGVKD in the germline V gene. The CDR3 covers 15 residues. V shed 4 bases and J 5 bases; nucleotides not matched to a gene: 6. As DNA, the CDR3 is TGTGCCATCAGTGGGGCCGGACTAGCGAACAATGAGCAGTTCTTC. Amino acids: CAISGAGLANNEQFF.

J is TRBJ2-1 and V is TRBV10-3; tentatively, D is TRBD1 (6 bases). CDR3 size: 14 residues. Trimming removed 11 bases at V and 0 bases at J, with 14 bases between. Germline V gene sequence: CDR1 ENHRY, CDR2 SYGVKD. The CDR3: CAVQGDSSYNEQFF. For the CDR3, the DNA is TGTGCCGTACAGGGTGACAGCTCCTACAATGAGCAGTTCTTC.

This chain joins TRBV7-8 and TRBJ2-1; D is possibly TRBD2 (6 bases). CDR1 SGHVS and CDR2 FQNEAQ come from the germline V gene. This CDR3 has 16 residues. Trimming removed 2 bases at V and 5 bases at J, with 16 bases between. The chain's CDR3 is CASSLWASDRDNEQFF. CDR3 nucleotides: TGTGCCAGCAGCTTATGGGCTAGCGATAGGGACAATGAGCAGTTCTTC.

This clone was observed at least ten times. This chain joins TRBV6-5 and TRBJ1-1, with TRBD1 matching over 10 bases. The CDR3 consists of 14 residues. V shed 6 bases and J 6 bases; nucleotides not matched to a gene: 7. Germline CDR1 reads MNHEY; CDR2 reads SVGAGI. The CDR3 DNA is TGTGCCAGCAGGGCCGACAGGGGGCTTGCTGAAGCTTTCTTT. Translated: CASRADRGLAEAFF.

This clone was found a few times. The V gene is TRBV4-1, the J gene TRBJ2-5; tentative D call: TRBD2 (6 bases). Between the trimmed V and J ends, which lost 2 bases and 5 bases, there was a span of 12 bases. This CDR3 has 14 amino acids. Germline CDR1 and CDR2: MGHRA and YSYEKL. Here the CDR3 reads CASSQHTSSETQYF. The DNA for the CDR3 is TGCGCCAGCAGCCAACATACTAGCTCGGAGACCCAGTACTTC.

The chain uses TRBV19 and TRBJ1-6; 10 bases fit TRBD1. Germline assignment: CDR1 LNHDA and CDR2 SQIVND (reference sequence). V was clipped by 4 bases and J by 2 bases; unmatched bases: 2. The CDR3 sequence is 16 residues long. CDR3: CASSTGQGAYNSPLHF. The CDR3 region has the DNA TGTGCCAGTAGTACCGGACAGGGGGCCTATAATTCACCCCTCCACTTT.

The CDR3: CASSLGAGQPNTEAFF. Written as DNA, the CDR3 is TGCGCCAGCAGCCTGGGGGCCGGACAGCCAAACACTGAAGCTTTCTTT. V and J are TRBV4-3 and TRBJ1-1, with D perhaps matching TRBD1 (6 bases). Per germline, CDR1 LGHNA and CDR2 YSLEER. The CDR3 is 16 residues long. V was pared by 4 bases and J by 2 bases, with 17 bases between.

The chain links TRBV6-1 to TRBJ2-3, with 7 bases fitting TRBD2. Germline V gene sequence: CDR1 MNHNS, CDR2 SASEGT. CDR3 length: 14 amino acids. V dropped 2 bases and J dropped 4; count of bases not matched to a gene: 3. As DNA, the CDR3 is TGTGCCAGCAGTGAATATCGGGAGGCAGATACGCAGTATTTT. Translated, it gives CASSEYREADTQYF.

This chain joins TRBV10-3 and TRBJ2-1; D ambiguous. Germline assignment: CDR1 ENHRY and CDR2 SYGVKD. V was cut by 6 bases and J by 4 bases, with 10 bases left in between. This CDR3 contains 13 residues. In DNA form, the CDR3 reads TGTGCCATCAGGAGGTCTGTATACAATGAGCAGTTCTTC. The encoded protein is CAIRRSVYNEQFF.